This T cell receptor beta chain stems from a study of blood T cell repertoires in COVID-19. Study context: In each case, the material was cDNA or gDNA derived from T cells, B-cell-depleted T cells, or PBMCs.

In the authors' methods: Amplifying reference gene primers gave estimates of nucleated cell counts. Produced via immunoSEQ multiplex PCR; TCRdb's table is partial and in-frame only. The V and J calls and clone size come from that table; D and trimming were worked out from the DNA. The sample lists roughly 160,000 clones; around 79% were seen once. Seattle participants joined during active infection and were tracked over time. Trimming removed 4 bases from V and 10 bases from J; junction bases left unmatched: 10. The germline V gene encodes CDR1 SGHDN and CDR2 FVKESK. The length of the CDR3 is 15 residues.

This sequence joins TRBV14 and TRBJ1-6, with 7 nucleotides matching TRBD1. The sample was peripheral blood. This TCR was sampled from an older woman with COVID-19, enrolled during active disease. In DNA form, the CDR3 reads TGTGCCAGCAGCCCATTCTCTGGGACAGAATCACCCCTCCACTTT. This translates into CASSPFSGTESPLHF.